The subject of this entry is one T cell receptor (beta chain). Source study methods: From reference gene primer amplification, estimates of nucleated cell counts were derived. Produced via immunoSEQ multiplex PCR; TCRdb's table is partial and in-frame only. V and J calls and clone size are as listed in that table; D and trimming were resolved from the DNA. The data show roughly 440,000 clones, more than 70% seen once. This CDR3 is 14 amino acids long. Germline CDR1 and CDR2: SEHNR and FQNEAQ (reference sequence). With 5 bases clipped from V and 2 bases from J, the junction kept 5 bases outside the gene matches. The sample comes from a study of blood T cell repertoires in COVID-19. Study overall: PBMCs, B-cell-depleted T cells, or T cells were the source of the cDNA or gDNA that made up the material.

The specimen was peripheral blood. This TCR was recovered from a woman aged 45 to 65 with COVID-19, enrolled during active disease. The chain couples TRBV7-9 to TRBJ1-2; TRBD1 matches at 7 bases. DNA for the CDR3: TGTGCCAGCAGCGATCTGGACAGGAACTATGGCTACACCTTC. It translates to CASSDLDRNYGYTF.